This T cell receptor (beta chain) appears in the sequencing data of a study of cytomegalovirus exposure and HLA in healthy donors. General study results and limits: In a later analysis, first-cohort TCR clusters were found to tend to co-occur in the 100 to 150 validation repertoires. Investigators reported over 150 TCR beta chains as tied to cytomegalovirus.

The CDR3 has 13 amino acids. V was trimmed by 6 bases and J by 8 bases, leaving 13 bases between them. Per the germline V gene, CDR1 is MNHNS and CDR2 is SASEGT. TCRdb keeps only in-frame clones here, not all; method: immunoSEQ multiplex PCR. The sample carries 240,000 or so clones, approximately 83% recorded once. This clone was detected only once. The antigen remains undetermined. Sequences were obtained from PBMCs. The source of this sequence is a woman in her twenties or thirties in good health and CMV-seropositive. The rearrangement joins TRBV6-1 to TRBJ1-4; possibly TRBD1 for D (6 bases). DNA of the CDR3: TGTGCCAGCAGCACCACAGGGCGGGAAAAACTGTTTTTT. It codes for CASSTTGREKLFF.